These T cell receptor beta chains were read from a single sample in a study of blood T cell repertoires in COVID-19. Clones were read by immunoSEQ multiplex PCR, and TCRdb kept only the in-frame ones, dropping some. This sample has about 200,000 clones, with 75% to 90% found just once. Input material: peripheral blood. The source of these receptors is a woman aged 70-85 years with COVID-19, enrolled during active disease. Each CDR3 is given with its conserved first and last residue. A D gene is named only where the DNA matches it firmly. A row's size may be missing; if present it is once, few, many or a size class.

cdr3_nt cdr3_aa v_call d_call j_call cdr3_length clone_size
TGTGCCAGTGGGGACAGGGATTTACCATGGAGAAATCAGCCCCAGCATTTT CASGDRDLPWRNQPQHF TRBV19 TRBD1 TRBJ1-5 17 .
TGTGCCAGCTCACCCTCGTTCAATCAGCCCCAGCATTTT CASSPSFNQPQHF TRBV18 . TRBJ1-5 13 .
TGTGCCAGCAGCTTTAGTATGCAGCGGATGCCTAGCTACGAGCAGTACTTC CASSFSMQRMPSYEQYF TRBV7-2 . TRBJ2-7 17 few
TGTGCCAGCACTATAGGTGGGGGGGCCTACAATGAGCAGTTCTTC CASTIGGGAYNEQFF TRBV28 TRBD2 TRBJ2-1 15 once
TGTGCCAGCACCAAAACCGGGACAGGTAACCAGCCCCAGCATTTT CASTKTGTGNQPQHF TRBV19 TRBD1 TRBJ1-5 15 .
TGTGCCAGCACCCAAAACAGGGGTCGAGATGAGCAGTTCTTC CASTQNRGRDEQFF TRBV7-2 TRBD1 TRBJ2-1 14 .
TGTGCCAGCAGCTTAGTGGCCGCAGGTTACAATGAGCAGTTCTTC CASSLVAAGYNEQFF TRBV7-9 . TRBJ2-1 15 .
TGTGCCAGCAGTTATTCAGGGTATACTCAGCCCCAGCATTTT CASSYSGYTQPQHF TRBV5-6 . TRBJ1-5 14 once
TGTGCCAGCAGCTTCGGACTAGCGGGACAGACCGGGGAGCTGTTTTTT CASSFGLAGQTGELFF TRBV11-2 TRBD2 TRBJ2-2 16 .
TGTGCCTGGAGTCCGGGCGGGGGGCGGAACACTGAAGCTTTCTTT CAWSPGGGRNTEAFF TRBV30 . TRBJ1-1 15 once
TGTGCCAGCAGCCGTCTTCTCTTCCAGGGGAAGGCTGAAAAACTGTTTTTT CASSRLLFQGKAEKLFF TRBV7-9 . TRBJ1-4 17 .
TGTGCCAGCAGTTACCGGGACACCTCCTACGAGCAGTACTTC CASSYRDTSYEQYF TRBV6-5 . TRBJ2-7 14 .
TGTGCCAGCAGTTTAATTAGGGGGGGGTCTGAAGCTTTCTTT CASSLIRGGSEAFF TRBV27 . TRBJ1-1 14 .
TGTGCCAGTAGTTTACAGGGGGCGCATCAGACTGAAGCTTTCTTT CASSLQGAHQTEAFF TRBV19 TRBD1 TRBJ1-1 15 .
TGTGCCAGCAGCATCCGACTAGGTCAAAGCACAGATACGCAGTATTTT CASSIRLGQSTDTQYF TRBV5-4 . TRBJ2-3 16 .
TGTGCCTGGAGTGCCGCAGGGGATGGCTACACCTTC CAWSAAGDGYTF TRBV30 . TRBJ1-2 12 few
TGTGCCAGCAGGCCAGGGGGCTCCTATGGCTACACCTTC CASRPGGSYGYTF TRBV6-5 TRBD1 TRBJ1-2 13 .
TGTGCCAGTAGTACCTCCGGGACTAGCGGGACAAGCACAGATACGCAGTATTTT CASSTSGTSGTSTDTQYF TRBV19 TRBD2 TRBJ2-3 18 .
TGTGCCAGCAGCTTCGCGGGGGGGACCTACAATGAGCAGTTCTTC CASSFAGGTYNEQFF TRBV3-1/TRBV3-2 TRBD2 TRBJ2-1 15 .
TGTGCCAGCAGCTTAGAAGGCTTAACTTGGGACAGGAGACAGCCCCAGCATTTT CASSLEGLTWDRRQPQHF TRBV7-8 TRBD1 TRBJ1-5 18 few
TGTGCCTGGAGTGTACCGGGAACCGGAAACACCATATATTTT CAWSVPGTGNTIYF TRBV30 . TRBJ1-3 14 few
TGTGCCAGCAGTTACAACACAGCCTCTGGAAACACCATATATTTT CASSYNTASGNTIYF TRBV6-5 . TRBJ1-3 15 .
TGTGCCAGCAGCCAAGATCAGTTTATGAACACTGAAGCTTTCTTT CASSQDQFMNTEAFF TRBV14 . TRBJ1-1 15 .
TGTGCTAGTGCCGCGACTGTACAAGAGACCCAGTACTTC CASAATVQETQYF TRBV12-5 . TRBJ2-5 13 .
TGTGCCAGCAGCTTAGGTGACAGCCTAAACACCATATATTTT CASSLGDSLNTIYF TRBV7-2 . TRBJ1-3 14 .
TGTGCCAGCAGACTCGACATGAACACCGGGGAGCTGTTTTTT CASRLDMNTGELFF TRBV9 . TRBJ2-2 14 few
TGTGCCAGCAGTTTAAGGCAGGGAAACACTGAAGCTTTCTTT CASSLRQGNTEAFF TRBV6-5 . TRBJ1-1 14 .
TGTGCCAGCAGCTTCGGGCAGGGGAGCGCTGAAGCTTTCTTT CASSFGQGSAEAFF TRBV5-4 . TRBJ1-1 14 .
TGCGCCAGCAGCACGAGCTCTGGAAACACCATATATTTT CASSTSSGNTIYF TRBV5-1 . TRBJ1-3 13 .
TGTGCCAGCTCACCTACCGGGACAGGGTCCGGAAACACCATATATTTT CASSPTGTGSGNTIYF TRBV18 TRBD1 TRBJ1-3 16 .
TGTGCCAGCAGTTACCAGAATGGAAACACCATATATTTT CASSYQNGNTIYF TRBV6-5 . TRBJ1-3 13 .
TGCAGTGCTGGTGGACAGGGGGCTCTGGGGGCCAACGTCCTGACTTTC CSAGGQGALGANVLTF TRBV20-1 TRBD1 TRBJ2-6 16 .
TGCGCCAGCAGCTTGGCTGAGGGGGTAAGCAATCAGCCCCAGCATTTT CASSLAEGVSNQPQHF TRBV5-1 . TRBJ1-5 16 few
TGTGCCAGCAGTTCTATTACCGGGACACCTTCCCCTAATTCACCCCTCCACTTT CASSSITGTPSPNSPLHF TRBV28 . TRBJ1-6 18 .
TGTGCCAGCAGCTTGAACAGGGGAGACACCATATATTTT CASSLNRGDTIYF TRBV5-4 TRBD1 TRBJ1-3 13 .
TGTGCCAGCAGTTTAGGAGCAGGGAGGAGCACTGAAGCTTTCTTT CASSLGAGRSTEAFF TRBV28 . TRBJ1-1 15 .
TGTGCCAGCTCACCGGAGACCATAAGCAATCAGCCCCAGCATTTT CASSPETISNQPQHF TRBV18 . TRBJ1-5 15 .
TGTGCCTGGAACAGACCCTCCTACGAGCAGTACTTC CAWNRPSYEQYF TRBV30 . TRBJ2-7 12 few
TGCGCCAGCAGCAGCCAGGGGGCAAGCTATGGCTACACCTTC CASSSQGASYGYTF TRBV5-1 TRBD1 TRBJ1-2 14 .
TGTGCCACCACTGGGCCCCCATCCTACAATGAGCAGTTCTTC CATTGPPSYNEQFF TRBV24-1 . TRBJ2-1 14 .
TGTGCCCGCAGCGCGGGGGGGGGTCACGCTAGCGAGGAGCTGTTTTTT CARSAGGGHASEELFF TRBV5-4 TRBD2 TRBJ2-2 16 .
TGTGCCAGCAGTTTAGCGGGAGGTTCCTACGAGCAGTACTTC CASSLAGGSYEQYF TRBV28 TRBD2 TRBJ2-7 14 .
TGTGCCAGCAGCTTGACAGCCGAGCAGTACTTC CASSLTAEQYF TRBV7-9 . TRBJ2-7 11 once
TGTGCCAGCAGCTCCAGGTCAGGTTTTGAAGCTTTCTTT CASSSRSGFEAFF TRBV5-6 . TRBJ1-1 13 .
TGTGCCATCAGTAACCTTGACAGCAATTCACCCCTCCACTTT CAISNLDSNSPLHF TRBV10-3 . TRBJ1-6 14 .